Presented here are 9 T cell receptor beta chains from one specimen sequenced in a study of CD8 T cells in Susac syndrome. Random hexamers were used to reverse transcribe an amount of roughly 0.45 to 1 ug RNA. TCRdb independently ran MiXCR on the immunoSEQ multiplex PCR reads; one entry per CDR3 protein. The sample lists approximately 200,000 distinct CDR3 sequences; 90% to 95% were seen once. The sample comprised CD8+ T cells from PBMCs. The receptor source for this set is a human donor with multiple sclerosis.

Regarding this clonotype: This may stem from a read error, because a much larger clone lies one nucleotide away. The chain employs TRBV7-9 and TRBJ2-7, with D unclear. The CDR3 runs 11 residues. V was shortened by 2 bases and J by 5 bases, with 4 bases between the two germline ends. Germline V lookup: CDR1 SEHNR, CDR2 FQNEAQ (reference sequence). Here the CDR3 reads CASSLTDEQYF. DNA of the CDR3: TGTGCCAGCAGCTTAACCGACGAGCAGTACTTC.

The chain joins TRBV7-9 to TRBJ2-5, with 10 bases aligning to TRBD1. The CDR3 runs 16 residues. V shed 1 base and J 5 bases; nucleotides not matched to a gene: 7. Per the germline V gene, CDR1 is SEHNR and CDR2 is FQNEAQ (reference sequence). The DNA for the CDR3 is TGTGCCAGCAGCTTAGGGGACAGGGGTATGATCGAGACCCAGTACTTC. This encodes CASSLGDRGMIETQYF.

This clonotype was picked up one time. The chain employs TRBV12-5 and TRBJ2-1; D is unresolved. Looked up from germline, CDR1 is LGHNT and CDR2 is FRNRAP. V dropped 5 bases and J dropped 0 bases, with 17 bases sitting between them. This CDR3 has 17 residues. The CDR3 loop reads CASGPTLIGGSYNEQFF. CDR3 in DNA: TGTGCTAGTGGTCCCACCCTCATAGGCGGCTCCTACAATGAGCAGTTCTTC.

This clonotype was seen once. The chain combines TRBV12-3 or TRBV12-4 with TRBJ1-1, with D unresolved. Trimming stripped 5 bases from V and 7 bases from J, with 11 bases between. This CDR3 comprises 12 residues. CDR3 bases: TGTGCCAGCAGTCTGGGTTTGGGTGAAGCTTTCTTT. Translation: CASSLGLGEAFF.

The chain couples TRBV4-1 to TRBJ1-1, with D unresolved. CDR3 length equals 14 residues. CDR1 and CDR2 (germline): MGHRA, YSYEKL. Trimming cost V 0 bases and J 4 bases, with 9 bases left between them. The CDR3 loop reads CASSQDAGGTEAFF. In DNA, the CDR3 is TGCGCCAGCAGCCAAGATGCCGGAGGCACTGAAGCTTTCTTT.

The chain is built from TRBV19 and TRBJ2-7, with no clear D. Deletions cut 1 base from V and 0 bases from J, with 10 bases between. Germline loops: CDR1 LNHDA, CDR2 SQIVND (reference sequence). The length of the CDR3 is 15 residues. The CDR3 sequence is CASSIGLSASYEQYF. DNA for the CDR3: TGTGCCAGTAGTATAGGGCTGAGCGCCTCCTACGAGCAGTACTTC.

The J gene is TRBJ2-1, the V gene TRBV5-4, with TRBD1 as a possible D gene (6 bases). The CDR3 loop spans 16 amino acids. The germline V and J ends were trimmed by 2 bases and 6 bases, with 18 bases remaining between them. CDR1 is SGHNT and CDR2 is YYREEE in the germline V gene (reference sequence). The CDR3: CASSFGQLTWGNEQFF. CDR3 DNA: TGTGCCAGCAGCTTCGGACAGCTCACGTGGGGCAATGAGCAGTTCTTC.

Turning to this clonotype: A read error may account for a junction end that differs from germline. The genes are TRBV7-3 and TRBJ2-7; TRBD2 might be the D (5 bases). The CDR3 is made up of 10 amino acids. CDR1 SGHTA and CDR2 FQGTGA come from the germline V gene. CDR3 amino acids: CASSPDWKDF. CDR3 DNA sequence: TGTGCCAGCAGCCCGGACTGGAAGGACTTC.

This clonotype was seen a few times. The genes are TRBV7-9 and TRBJ2-1; D is perhaps TRBD1 or TRBD2 (5 bases each). Germline values: CDR1 SEHNR, CDR2 FQNEAQ (reference sequence). V was shortened by 3 bases and J by 6 bases, with 9 bases between the two germline ends. CDR3 length equals 13 residues. The CDR3 loop reads CASSLSGSNEQFF. The CDR3 DNA reads as TGTGCCAGCAGCTTGTCAGGGAGCAATGAGCAGTTCTTC. Looking up the rest from reference TRBV7-9 and TRBJ2-1 gives the full variable domain: DTGVSQNPRHKITKRGQNVTFRCDPISEHNRLYWYRQTLGQGPEFLTYFQNEAQLEKSRLLSDRFSAERPKGSFSTLEIQRTEQGDSAMYLCASSLSGSNEQFFGPGTRLTVL.